These 13 T cell receptor beta chains were sequenced from one sample in a study of beta chain features in type 1 diabetes. Since all of the isolated RNA was reverse transcribed, expressed TCRB transcripts were what got sequenced. Produced via immunoSEQ multiplex PCR; TCRdb's table is partial and in-frame only. The sample lists under 350,000 clones, about 8% occurring once. The sample was central memory CD4+ T cells from blood. The receptors were sampled from a young woman in good health.

This clone was detected only a few times. V gene TRBV2 combines with J gene TRBJ2-5, with D possibly TRBD2 on 6 matching bases. This CDR3 is 14 amino acids long. Germline CDR1 reads SNHLY; CDR2 reads FYNNEI. Trimming took off 6 bases at V and 5 bases at J, with 16 bases between the two ends. The CDR3 coding sequence is TGTGCCAGCAGCTTAGGCTGGGCGGGGGAGACCCAGTACTTC. As protein: CASSLGWAGETQYF. The whole variable domain, filled in from reference TRBV2 and TRBJ2-5, reads EPEVTQTPSHQVTQMGQEVILRCVPISNHLYFYWYRQILGQKVEFLVSFYNNEISEKSEIFDDQFSVERPDGSNFTLKIRSTKLEDSAMYFCASSLGWAGETQYFGPGTRLLVL.

The chain is built from TRBV30 and TRBJ1-2; a possible D gene is TRBD1 (6 bases). The V end lost 6 bases, the J end lost 8 bases, and 16 bases lay between the germline ends. This CDR3 has 12 amino acids. CDR1 is GTSNPN and CDR2 is SVGIG in the germline V gene (reference sequence). CDR3 sequence: CACPGAVRGYTF. CDR3 DNA sequence: TGTGCCTGCCCAGGGGCTGTGCGGGGCTACACCTTC. The entire variable domain, with the rest obtained from reference TRBV30 and TRBJ1-2, is as follows: SQTIHQWPATLVQPVGSPLSLECTVEGTSNPNLYWYRQAAGRGLQLLFYSVGIGQISSEVPQNLSASRPQDRQFILSSKKLLLSDSGFYLCACPGAVRGYTFGSGTRLTVV.

This clone has just a few counts. The chain carries TRBV6-5 and TRBJ2-7, with D uncertain. CDR3 length: 15 residues. The germline V gene has CDR1 MNHEY and CDR2 SVGAGI. Deletions cut 5 bases from V and 3 bases from J, with 17 bases between. As DNA, the CDR3 is TGTGCCAGCAGTCCCACACCTGACACGAGCTACGAGCAGTACTTC. Translation gives CASSPTPDTSYEQYF.

This clone has a count of ten or more. The chain employs TRBV7-2 and TRBJ2-1; D might be TRBD2 (6 bases). Germline V gene data show CDR1 as SGHTA and CDR2 as FQGNSA. This CDR3 contains 15 residues. The ends were cut back, 2 bases at V and 6 bases at J, with 14 bases in the middle. DNA for the CDR3: TGTGCCAGCAGCTTAACAAGGCTGGGGGGCAATGAGCAGTTCTTC. This sequence encodes CASSLTRLGGNEQFF.

The chain is built from TRBV7-2 and TRBJ2-3; D is perhaps TRBD1 or TRBD2 (5 bases each). This CDR3 contains 11 residues. The germline V gene has CDR1 SGHTA and CDR2 FQGNSA. With 1 base removed from V and 14 bases from J, the gap between germline ends came to 10 bases. CDR3 nucleotide sequence: TGTGCCAGCAGCTTAGATTTAGGGACGTATTTT. Protein: CASSLDLGTYF.

Points on this clone: Distinct nucleotide sequences in the sample also encode this CDR3. This rearrangement joins TRBV11-2 to TRBJ2-3; D is unresolved. The V end lost 3 bases, the J end lost 5 bases, and 6 bases lay between the germline ends. CDR1 and CDR2 from the germline V gene are SGHAT and FQNNGV. This CDR3 is built from 12 residues. The CDR3 coding sequence is TGTGCCAGCAGCTTGGCAATAGATACGCAGTATTTT. Protein product: CASSLAIDTQYF.

This clone was seen only a few times. The same CDR3 also results from other DNA sequences found in this sample. The chain couples TRBV6-5 to TRBJ2-5; no clear D. The CDR3 has 14 residues. With 0 bases removed from V and 0 bases from J, the gap between germline ends came to 5 bases. Germline assignment: CDR1 MNHEY and CDR2 SVGAGI. The CDR3 DNA is TGTGCCAGCAGTTACTCTAGGTACCAAGAGACCCAGTACTTC. Protein product: CASSYSRYQETQYF.

This chain links TRBV7-2 with TRBJ2-3; 8 bases map to TRBD1. The CDR3 is 12 amino acids. Germline V CDR1 and CDR2: SGHTA, FQGNSA. V was clipped by 5 bases and J by 8 bases; unmatched bases: 3. Here the CDR3 reads CASSIQGGTQYF. The CDR3 nucleotides are TGTGCCAGCAGCATACAGGGGGGTACGCAGTATTTT.

This chain connects TRBV11-3 to TRBJ2-3, with D possibly called TRBD1 or TRBD2 (5 bases each). V dropped 4 bases and J dropped 2 bases, with 13 bases sitting between them. This CDR3 is built from 15 residues. CDR1 is SGHNT and CDR2 is YENEEA in the germline V gene. This CDR3 is CASSSNPGATDTQYF. The CDR3 DNA reads TGTGCCAGCAGCTCAAACCCCGGGGCCACAGATACGCAGTATTTT. Complete variable domain (other parts from reference TRBV11-3 and TRBJ2-3): EAGVVQSPRYKIIEKKQPVAFWCNPISGHNTLYWYLQNLGQGPELLIRYENEEAVDDSQLPKDRFSAERLKGVDSTLKIQPAELGDSAVYLCASSSNPGATDTQYFGPGTRLTVL.

This clone was counted at least ten times. The J gene is TRBJ1-2, the V gene TRBV16; D uncertain. The germline gives CDR1 KGHSY, CDR2 FQNENV. Trimming took 0 bases from V and 8 from J, leaving 13 bases between them. The CDR3 totals 14 residues. The CDR3: CASSQSVLRVGYTF. The CDR3 bases are TGTGCCAGCAGCCAATCGGTCCTCCGAGTCGGCTACACCTTC.

The chain has TRBV14 and TRBJ1-4; the D gene is possibly TRBD1 (6 bases). CDR3 length: 16 amino acids. CDR1 is SGHDN and CDR2 is FVKESK in the germline V gene. V lost 0 bases, J lost 4 bases, and 12 bases lay in between. CDR3 residues: CASSQDWGHLNEKLFF. The DNA for the CDR3 is TGTGCCAGCAGCCAAGATTGGGGACATCTTAATGAAAAACTGTTTTTT.

This clone has more than one count but fewer than ten. The chain joins TRBV4-1 to TRBJ2-1; D ambiguous. The CDR3 runs to 14 residues. Trimming shortened V by 5 bases and J by 3 bases, and 11 bases separated the two germline ends. Germline V gives CDR1 MGHRA, CDR2 YSYEKL. The CDR3 DNA sequence: TGCGCCAGCAGCTTGTTAGGAATCTACAATGAGCAGTTCTTC. Its protein is CASSLLGIYNEQFF.

This clone was picked up a small number of times. V gene TRBV25-1 combines with J gene TRBJ2-3, with 10 bases lining up with TRBD1. In germline, CDR1 is MGHDK, CDR2 SYGVNS. The CDR3 runs to 15 residues. Trimming took 6 bases from V and 5 from J; bases not matched to a gene: 8. The CDR3 reads CASRRDRGTQDTQYF. The CDR3 bases are TGTGCCAGCAGAAGGGACAGGGGAACACAAGATACGCAGTATTTT. Full variable domain (outside the CDR3, taken from reference TRBV25-1 and TRBJ2-3): EADIYQTPRYLVIGTGKKITLECSQTMGHDKMYWYQQDPGMELHLIHYSYGVNSTEKGDLSSESTVSRIRTEHFPLTLESARPSHTSQYLCASRRDRGTQDTQYFGPGTRLTVL.